A selection of T cell receptor beta chains follows, all from one sample in a study of blood T cells in healthy people across ages. TCRdb analysed the 5' RACE reads with MiXCR anew, one entry per CDR3 protein. The repertoire holds fewer than 1,000,000 distinct CDR3 sequences, with about 46% as singletons. Sequencing was performed on blood. These receptors all come from an elderly man in good health. The CDR3 runs from the conserved cysteine through the conserved F or W. Fields, in order: CDR3 length, J gene, clone size, D gene, V gene, CDR3 DNA, CDR3 protein. A D gene is named only where the DNA matches it firmly. Clone size appears in some rows only: once, few, many, or a class for an expanded clone.

>14|TRBJ2-5|.|TRBD1|TRBV20-1
TGCAGTGCTCACAGGACAGGGATGGAAGGGACCCAGTACTTC
CSAHRTGMEGTQYF
>14|TRBJ1-2|few|TRBD1|TRBV20-1
TGCAGTGCTGCACAGGGGATAGTTGCCTATGGCTACACCTTC
CSAAQGIVAYGYTF
>14|TRBJ2-7|.|.|TRBV7-2
TGTGCCAGCAGCCCTGGGGTGGGGGACTACGAGCAGTACTTC
CASSPGVGDYEQYF
>17|TRBJ1-1|.|.|TRBV28
TGTGCCAGCAGTTTATCTTTTTGGGAGGGGGGTTTGACTGAAGCTTTCTTT
CASSLSFWEGGLTEAFF
>15|TRBJ2-1|.|.|TRBV5-6
TGTGCCAGCAGCTGTGCGGGGATCCCGAGGAATGAGCAGTTCTTC
CASSCAGIPRNEQFF
>17|TRBJ2-3|.|.|TRBV7-2
TGTGCCAGCAGCTTAGCCTTCCGGGTTGCTAGCACAGATACGCAGTATTTT
CASSLAFRVASTDTQYF
>15|TRBJ2-1|.|.|TRBV9
TGTGCCAGCAGCGTAATCGGGGGATCCTACAATGAGCAGTTCTTC
CASSVIGGSYNEQFF
>12|TRBJ2-7|many|.|TRBV20-1
TGCAGTGCTAGAGACTACGACTACGAGCAGTACTTC
CSARDYDYEQYF
>14|TRBJ2-1|few|.|TRBV7-9
TGTGCCAGCAGCACGGCCGGGGTTAACAATGAGCAGTTCTTC
CASSTAGVNNEQFF
>13|TRBJ2-7|few|TRBD1|TRBV5-1
TGCGCCAGCAGAACCGGGACAGACTACGAGCAGTACTTC
CASRTGTDYEQYF
>13|TRBJ1-4|few|.|TRBV29-1
TGCAGCGTCCAGACTACAACTAATGAAAAACTGTTTTTT
CSVQTTTNEKLFF
>15|TRBJ2-5|.|TRBD2|TRBV7-2
TGTGCCAGCAGCCCCCTCGGAGCGGGAGGGGAGACCCAGTACTTC
CASSPLGAGGETQYF
>16|TRBJ2-3|.|TRBD2|TRBV4-1
TGCGCCAGCAGCCAACCTAGCGGGAGAATATCGGATACGCAGTATTTT
CASSQPSGRISDTQYF
>13|TRBJ2-7|few|.|TRBV7-9
TGTGCCAGCAGCTTAGGGGGCTGGGGCGAGCAGTACTTC
CASSLGGWGEQYF
>15|TRBJ1-1|once|.|TRBV12-3/TRBV12-4
TGTGCCAGCAGGCCCCGGGGGGCGGGGGACACTGAAGCTTTCTTT
CASRPRGAGDTEAFF
>13|TRBJ2-3|.|.|TRBV27
TGTGCCTCCCGGCGGGCAGCTAAAGATACGCAGTATTTT
CASRRAAKDTQYF
>13|TRBJ2-5|few|TRBD1|TRBV24-1
TGTGCCACTCGACAGGGGGCTAGGGAGACCCAGTACTTC
CATRQGARETQYF
>13|TRBJ1-2|few|.|TRBV6-1
TGTGCCAGCAGTGAAAGCAGGGGCTATGGCTACACCTTC
CASSESRGYGYTF
>15|TRBJ2-3|few|TRBD2|TRBV20-1
TGCAGTGCTGGGAAGCGGGAGCGGGGCACAGATACGCAGTATTTT
CSAGKRERGTDTQYF
>15|TRBJ2-3|.|TRBD2|TRBV10-3
TGTGCCACGATGAGGCCAGCGGGAACCACAGATACGCAGTATTTT
CATMRPAGTTDTQYF
>15|TRBJ2-5|.|TRBD2|TRBV24-1
TGTGCCACCAGTGATCCCGGCAGGGAGGGAGAGACCCAGTACTTC
CATSDPGREGETQYF
>14|TRBJ2-5|.|.|TRBV11-2
TGTGCCAGCACCTCAACGAGCCGGGTGGAGACCCAGTACTTC
CASTSTSRVETQYF
>16|TRBJ2-3|.|.|TRBV9
TGTGCCAGCAGCGTAGCCGGGAGCCCAAACACAGATACGCAGTATTTT
CASSVAGSPNTDTQYF
>15|TRBJ2-1|.|.|TRBV7-3
TGTGCCAGCAGCTTAGAGTTCGGGGCGGACAATGAGCAGTTCTTC
CASSLEFGADNEQFF
>15|TRBJ1-1|.|.|TRBV4-1
TGCGCCAGCAGCCCCGTCGGTGATTTGAACACTGAAGCTTTCTTT
CASSPVGDLNTEAFF
>19|TRBJ2-3|.|TRBD1|TRBV5-1
TGCGCAAGCAGCCGGCGCCCGGGACAGGGTATCGTCCGCACAGATACGCAGTATTTT
CASSRRPGQGIVRTDTQYF
>19|TRBJ2-7|.|TRBD2|TRBV5-1
TGCGCCAGCAGCTCCCGGGGACTAGCGGGAGAGTCCCGATTCCACGAGCAGTACTTC
CASSSRGLAGESRFHEQYF
>18|TRBJ2-1|few|TRBD2|TRBV12-3/TRBV12-4
TGTGCCAGCAGTGCCCGCGGTCGAGCGGGGGCGGGGTACAATGAGCAGTTCTTC
CASSARGRAGAGYNEQFF
>15|TRBJ2-7|.|.|TRBV19
TGTGCCGGTAGTCCCCGGGGAGGGGGCGGGAAGGCCCAGTACTTC
CAGSPRGGGGKAQYF
>16|TRBJ2-3|.|TRBD2|TRBV5-1
TGCGCCAGCAGCTTCGGTGGTAGCGGGGGGACAGATACGCAGTATTTT
CASSFGGSGGTDTQYF
>15|TRBJ2-5|.|TRBD1|TRBV20-1
TGCAGTGCCACCCCGAGACAGGGGGCCCAAGAGACCCAGTACTTC
CSATPRQGAQETQYF
>15|TRBJ2-5|.|TRBD1|TRBV12-3/TRBV12-4
TGTGCCAGCAGTAGCCGGGGGACAGGGCCCTTTGAGCAGTACTTC
CASSSRGTGPFEQYF
>13|TRBJ2-3|many|.|TRBV20-1
TGCAGTGCTAGAGGTACCCCCGGGGATACGCAGTATTTT
CSARGTPGDTQYF
>14|TRBJ2-3|many|TRBD2|TRBV10-3
TGTGCCATCACTCAGGGAGGGATCACAGATACGCAGTATTTT
CAITQGGITDTQYF
>14|TRBJ2-1|few|.|TRBV28
TGTGCCAGCAGTTTGCCATACGTGAGGAATGAGCAGTTCTTC
CASSLPYVRNEQFF
>14|TRBJ1-5|few|.|TRBV10-3
TGTGCCATCAGTGAGGTCCGCGCAGATCAGCCCCAGCATTTT
CAISEVRADQPQHF
>14|TRBJ2-1|.|TRBD1|TRBV24-1
TGTGCCACCGGTGACACCCACAGGGGGCATGAGCAGTTCTTC
CATGDTHRGHEQFF
>12|TRBJ2-7|.|.|TRBV12-3/TRBV12-4
TGTGCCAGCAGTTATGGGACTGCGGAGCAGTACTTC
CASSYGTAEQYF
>16|TRBJ2-2|few|TRBD2|TRBV4-3
TGCGCCAGCAGCCCTCGTTTTAGCGGGATAAACGGGGAGCTGTTTTTT
CASSPRFSGINGELFF
>15|TRBJ2-1|.|TRBD1|TRBV4-1
TGCGCCAGCAGCCGGGGACAGGGGGCGAGGAATGAGCAGTTCTTC
CASSRGQGARNEQFF
>15|TRBJ2-1|.|TRBD2|TRBV6-1
TGTGCCAGCAGTCAAATCCGGGCTAGCGGGCGGGATGCGTTCTTC
CASSQIRASGRDAFF
>11|TRBJ2-2|.|.|TRBV29-1
TGCAGCGTAGGGCAAACCGGGGAGCTGTTTTTT
CSVGQTGELFF
>15|TRBJ2-3|many|TRBD1|TRBV10-3
TGTGCCATCAGTGAGTCGGACAGGGGCACAGATACGCAGTATTTT
CAISESDRGTDTQYF
>17|TRBJ2-5|.|.|TRBV7-2
TGTGCCAGCAGCTTAGTTCCAGGGTCTATCTCCTACAATGAGCAGTACTTC
CASSLVPGSISYNEQYF
>15|TRBJ1-5|.|TRBD1|TRBV7-2
TGTGCCAGCAGCTTACGGACAGGCAGTGATCAGCCCCAGCATTTT
CASSLRTGSDQPQHF
>12|TRBJ2-1|.|.|TRBV5-1
TGCGCCAGCAGCTTGGACGGGGGTGAGCAGTTCTTC
CASSLDGGEQFF
>16|TRBJ2-3|many|.|TRBV4-1
TGCGCCAGCAGCCAAGCCCGGGGCTCCAGCACAGATACGCAGTATTTT
CASSQARGSSTDTQYF
>15|TRBJ1-2|.|.|TRBV6-1
TGTGCCAGCAGTCCGCCACAGCCGTCTGGCTATGGCTACACCTTC
CASSPPQPSGYGYTF
>16|TRBJ2-1|.|TRBD1|TRBV11-3
TGTGCCAGCAGCTTAAGTACAGGACAGGGCGACAATGAGCAGTTCTTC
CASSLSTGQGDNEQFF
>15|TRBJ2-1|many|TRBD2|TRBV4-1
TGCGCCAGCAGCCCACTAGCGGGAGAGAACAATGAGCAGTTCTTC
CASSPLAGENNEQFF
>14|TRBJ2-1|few|.|TRBV12-3/TRBV12-4
TGTGCCAGCAGTTTGATTGGGGGTAACGCTGAGCAGTTCTTC
CASSLIGGNAEQFF
>14|TRBJ1-2|.|.|TRBV7-2
TGTGCCAGCAGCGTAGGAGCGTCGGGGTATGGCTACACCTTC
CASSVGASGYGYTF
>15|TRBJ2-3|few|.|TRBV4-3
TGCGCCAGCAGCCAAGATCCTATAAACACAGATACGCAGTATTTT
CASSQDPINTDTQYF
>13|TRBJ2-7|few|.|TRBV5-1
TGCGCCAGCAGCTTGACAGCTTCCTACGAGCAGTACTTC
CASSLTASYEQYF
>14|TRBJ2-7|.|.|TRBV7-2
TGTGCCAGCGGCTTTGGGAGGAGCTCCTACGAGCAGTACTTC
CASGFGRSSYEQYF
>15|TRBJ2-5|few|TRBD2|TRBV20-1
TGCAGTGCTAGTCCTACTAGCGGGAGGAGGGAGACCCAGTACTTC
CSASPTSGRRETQYF
>13|TRBJ2-5|many|.|TRBV5-4
TGTGCCAGCAGCCACCGGGATCAAGAGACCCAGTACTTC
CASSHRDQETQYF